This T cell receptor (beta chain) was recorded in a study of blood T cell repertoires in COVID-19 (dated by TCRdb to the early 2020s). Some background on the complete study: Samples covering the acute and convalescent phases of COVID-19 were provided by collaborators in the United States, Italy and Spain. The prospective study material was composed of cDNA or gDNA derived from T cells, B-cell-depleted T cells, or PBMCs. Where available, HLA class I and class II types were taken from metadata supplied by the sample provider and were not determined by assay-based typing. Samples came from the ongoing ImmuneRACE study (first 160 participants) plus 1,254 subjects from 6 global collaborators. The sample metadata nearly always contained a de-identified subject ID, COVID-19 status, age in years and sex. The dataset comprised deeply sampled blood TCRbeta repertoires from subjects exposed to, actively infected with, or recovered from COVID-19. A freely available public database, intended as a resource for researchers studying the immune response to SARS-CoV-2, is where the repertoires were released.

The collaborating institutions used their own protocols to collect whole blood in K2EDTA tubes. For TCRbeta analysis, collaborator samples were shipped as frozen whole blood, as isolated PBMCs, or as DNA extracted from either sample type. The research as a whole found: The quantity of clinical and demographic metadata differed by source and by participant and was supplied without curation.

The immunoSEQ Assay, a bias-controlled multiplex PCR, was used to amplify TCRbeta CDR3 regions from genomic DNA. Turning to the authors' computational methods: The number of nucleated cells in each sample was estimated by amplification of reference gene primers within the assay. To quantify the absolute abundance of each unique TCRbeta CDR3 rearrangement, sequence reads were collapsed and filtered. For each sample, productive Simpson clonality was calculated by taking the square root of Simpson's diversity index across productive rearrangements. TCRdb holds this immuneACCESS table with in-frame rearrangements only. Some clones are missing; in checked studies, unresolved V genes explain under half, and the rest has no known cause. V, J and clone size are taken as reported in that table, and D and trimming were inferred from the DNA itself. The sample table records approximately 350,000 clones; roughly 90% of these occur just once. The ten largest account for around 1.3% of the sample.

Remarks on this clone: Its target antigen remains unknown. Base-call qualities are not available, and no considerably larger clone is one nucleotide away.

The CDR3 runs 18 residues from the cysteine to the phenylalanine. Just the 54-base CDR3 DNA is kept, in frame starting at base 1. The germline V gene supplies CDR1 SGHTS and CDR2 YDEGEE. Cut back by 0 bases and 1 base, the V and J ends lie 16 bases apart. The specimen sequenced was peripheral blood. The TCR sequence derives from a man aged 35-49 years with acute or convalescent COVID-19. Here the chain combines TRBV5-8 and TRBJ2-2; TRBD1 might be the D gene, on 5 matching bases. The CDR3 corresponds to CASSLVAIFRENTGELFF. DNA sequence: TGTGCCAGCAGCTTGGTCGCAATTTTCAGGGAGAACACCGGGGAGCTGTTTTTT.